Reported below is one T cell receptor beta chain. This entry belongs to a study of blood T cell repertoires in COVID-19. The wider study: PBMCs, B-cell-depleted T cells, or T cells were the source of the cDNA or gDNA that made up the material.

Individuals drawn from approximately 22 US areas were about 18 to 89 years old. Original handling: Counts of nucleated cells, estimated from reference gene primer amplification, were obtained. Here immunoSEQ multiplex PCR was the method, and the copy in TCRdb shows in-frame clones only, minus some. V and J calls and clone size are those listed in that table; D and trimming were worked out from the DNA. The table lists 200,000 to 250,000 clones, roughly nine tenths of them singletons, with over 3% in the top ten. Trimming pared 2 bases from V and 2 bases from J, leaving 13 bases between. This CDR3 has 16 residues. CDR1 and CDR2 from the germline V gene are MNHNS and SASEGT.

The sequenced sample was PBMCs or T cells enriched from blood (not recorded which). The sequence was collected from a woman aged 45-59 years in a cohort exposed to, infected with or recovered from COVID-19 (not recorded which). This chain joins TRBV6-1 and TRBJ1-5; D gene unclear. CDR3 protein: CASSEREGAGNQPQHF. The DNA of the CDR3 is TGTGCCAGCAGTGAAAGGGAGGGAGCGGGCAATCAGCCCCAGCATTTT.